The source of this T cell receptor beta chain is a study of Ad26.COV2.S vaccination and SARS-CoV-2 variants. Sequencing was performed with immunoSEQ multiplex PCR; in TCRdb, only in-frame clones are kept and a portion is missing. Seen here are over 400,000 clones, around 90% observed once, and the top ten hold less than 4.5%. The treatment: about 20 received Ad26.COV2.S at low or high dose, single or two shots; roughly five received placebo; per-sample allocation not given. The samples were gathered on day 63 after the first injection of vaccine or placebo. The germline V gene has CDR1 MNHEY and CDR2 SMNVEV (reference sequence). Trimming removed 0 bases at V and 5 bases at J, with 8 bases between. This CDR3 comprises 14 residues.

The chain links TRBV27 to TRBJ2-1; D unresolved. The specimen was peripheral blood, collected in a trial of Ad26.COV2.S vaccine versus placebo. The TCR originated in a person aged 18 to 59 who received the Ad26.COV2.S COVID-19 vaccine or a placebo. The DNA for the CDR3 is TGTGCCAGCAGTTTATCGAGCTCTAACAATGAGCAGTTCTTC. It encodes CASSLSSSNNEQFF.